This T cell receptor beta chain was captured in a study of cytomegalovirus exposure and HLA in healthy donors. In the study overall: Across roughly 400 genotyped donors, approximately 80% landed in the Caucasian-associated ancestry cluster.

Findings of the study overall: The investigators catalogued 150 to 200 TCR beta chains as cytomegalovirus-associated. The productive fraction for most TCR beta V segments was about 87% or about 30% in an earlier analysis.

For this clone: Its matching antigen is unknown. One end of the junction does not line up with germline, which may come from a read error.

A multiplex PCR was run with 60 Vbeta primers and 13 Jbeta primers. Only in-frame clones appear in the TCRdb table, and some are missing; sequencing was by immunoSEQ multiplex PCR. The top ten clones hold 2.8% of a sample with around 150,000 clones, roughly 79% of them seen once. This TCR came from a male donor in good health and CMV-seronegative. The specimen sequenced was PBMCs.

DNA for the CDR3: TGTGCCCGCAGCTTGGGGGCTAGCGGACTCACAGATACGCAGTATTTT. Translated: CARSLGASGLTDTQYF. V usage is TRBV5-5 and J usage is TRBJ2-3; tentative D call: TRBD2 (7 bases). The CDR3 totals 16 residues. From germline, CDR1 is SGHKS and CDR2 YYEKEE (reference sequence).